The entry below gives a single T cell receptor beta chain sequence along with its context. The data were produced by immunoSEQ multiplex PCR, yet TCRdb's version contains in-frame clones alone and is incomplete. This sample has under 350,000 clones; roughly nine tenths occur once, and the top ten carry about 2.7%. The CDR3 extends over 17 amino acids. V shed 3 bases and J shed 4 bases, with 16 bases lying between them. From germline, CDR1 is SGHTA and CDR2 FQGNSA. The data stem from a study of blood T cell repertoires in COVID-19. Overall study context: Sites in the United States, Italy and Spain provided acute and convalescent COVID-19 samples. Sources were T cells, B-cell-depleted T cells, or PBMCs; the material itself was cDNA or gDNA.

Input material: PBMCs or T cells enriched from blood (not recorded which). The rearrangement joins TRBV7-2 to TRBJ2-6; D is ambiguous. The receptor comes from a woman younger than 30 who had recovered from COVID-19. The CDR3 coding sequence is TGTGCCAGCAGCTTTCCGCAAAGAGCAGGCGGGGCCAACGTCCTGACTTTC. This gives the protein CASSFPQRAGGANVLTF. Complete variable domain (other parts from reference TRBV7-2 and TRBJ2-6): GAGVSQSPSNKVTEKGKDVELRCDPISGHTALYWYRQSLGQGLEFLIYFQGNSAPDKSGLPSDRFSAERTGGSVSTLTIQRTQQEDSAVYLCASSFPQRAGGANVLTFGAGSRLTVL.